This paragraph covers one T cell receptor (beta chain) sequence. What it binds is not known. Germline is not matched at one junction end, which may reflect a read error. Every donor gave 8 to 10 milliliters of peripheral blood. Extraction yielded at least 6 micrograms of total RNA per sample. The CDR3 is made up of 15 amino acids. The germline V gene has CDR1 MNHEY and CDR2 SMNVEV (reference sequence). This sample stems from a study of blood T cells in healthy people across ages. Overall study findings and caveats: Among long-lived donors, naive CD4+ cells were more numerous and diversity higher than in aged donors.

Then a second PCR, running about 6 to 12 cycles, was carried out with a sample-barcoded 5' primer and a J-beta primer mix. A template-switch adaptor with 12 random nucleotides tagged each cDNA molecule. TCRdb passed the 5' RACE reads through MiXCR, listing each CDR3 protein once. The sample consists of about 1.8 million distinct CDR3 sequences, about 50% of them appearing once. The rearrangement uses TRBV27 and TRBJ2-1; TRBD2 matches 8 bases. Sequencing input: blood. The sequence was collected from a woman aged 40 to 50 in good health. CDR3 protein: CASNSPGGGVNVQFF. In DNA form, the CDR3 reads TGTGCCAGCAATAGCCCGGGGGGGGGTGTCAATGTGCAGTTCTTC.